This record covers a single T cell receptor beta chain. An input of about 0.5 to 1 ug of RNA was subjected to reverse transcription using random hexamers. The immunoSEQ assay covered 54 Vbeta and 13 Jbeta segments for CDR3. TCRdb itself ran the immunoSEQ multiplex PCR reads through MiXCR, one entry per CDR3 protein. The sample contains 150,000 or so distinct CDR3 sequences, approximately 95% of which appear only once. The sample comes from a study of CD8 T cells in Susac syndrome. Looking at the study overall: When their blood was taken, patients with Susac syndrome were therapy-naive, taking corticosteroids, or taking intravenous immunoglobulin alone.

V was trimmed by 1 base and J by 2 bases, leaving 9 bases between them. The CDR3 totals 14 residues. Germline values: CDR1 SGHNT, CDR2 YYREEE (reference sequence). The sample consisted of CD4+ T cells from PBMCs. This receptor was taken from a human donor with Susac syndrome. The rearrangement joins TRBV5-4 to TRBJ1-2; D not resolved. CDR3 nucleotides: TGTGCCAGCAGCTTGCGAGGGATAAACTATGGCTACACCTTC. It is translated as CASSLRGINYGYTF. Using reference TRBV5-4 and TRBJ1-2 for the parts outside the CDR3, the full variable domain is ETGVTQSPTHLIKTRGQQVTLRCSSQSGHNTVSWYQQALGQGPQFIFQYYREEENGRGNFPPRFSGLQFPNYSSELNVNALELDDSALYLCASSLRGINYGYTFGSGTRLTVV.